The 31 T cell receptor beta chains given below trace back to one sample, sequenced in a study of blood T cells in healthy people across ages (dated by TCRdb to 2013 to 2016). Libraries were constructed by 5' RACE. TCRdb lists the instrument as Illumina HiSeq 2500. The second PCR ran for roughly 7 to 11 cycles and used a J-beta primer mix along with a sample-barcoded 5' primer. The raw public data were reprocessed by TCRdb itself: fastp quality trimming at Q25, MiXCR clonotype calling, in-frame beta chains only. One record per CDR3 amino acid sequence lists the most common genes and DNA. Present in this sample are about 930,000 distinct CDR3 sequences, roughly 29% of which were seen just once. The ten largest clones represent more than 8.5% of the sample. These data were also filed under a second study, of T cells of mothers and their children.

Material for sequencing was blood. The receptor source for this set is a woman in her thirties or forties in good health.

This clonotype occurred many times. The chain couples TRBV5-6 to TRBJ2-7, with D hard to call. Per germline, CDR1 SGHDT and CDR2 YYEEEE. The CDR3 spans 15 residues. V gave up 2 bases and J gave up 3 bases, with 15 bases separating them. CDR3 DNA sequence: TGTGCCAGCAGCTTACCCTCAGAACTATACTACGAGCAGTACTTC. Translated: CASSLPSELYYEQYF.

The table lists this clonotype with many counts. The rearrangement joins TRBV29-1 to TRBJ2-7; no firm D call. Trimming pared 6 bases from V and 3 bases from J, leaving 15 bases between. In germline, CDR1 is SQVTM, CDR2 ANQGSEA. This CDR3 is 13 amino acids long. CDR3 bases: TGCAGCGTCCTACTGATAAACATCTACGAGCAGTACTTC. Its protein is CSVLLINIYEQYF.

The gene calls are TRBV5-6 and TRBJ2-7; TRBD1 aligns across 8 bases. Germline values: CDR1 SGHDT, CDR2 YYEEEE. CDR3 length: 15 residues. The junction had 9 bases not matched to a gene; V was cut back by 1 base and J by 6 bases. The CDR3 region is CASSLYAGGIREQYF. The CDR3, as DNA: TGTGCCAGCAGCTTGTATGCAGGGGGCATTCGCGAGCAGTACTTC.

The chain links TRBV20-1 to TRBJ2-2; no reliable D call. Germline V lookup: CDR1 DFQATT, CDR2 SNEGSKA (reference sequence). Between the trimmed V and J ends, which lost 5 bases and 6 bases, there was a span of 16 bases. The CDR3 contains 14 residues. As DNA, the CDR3 is TGCAGTGCTTACCGCGCGGCCGCGGCCGGGGAGCTGTTTTTT. It translates to CSAYRAAAAGELFF.

The chain couples TRBV7-2 to TRBJ2-3, with 11 bases fitting TRBD2. Per the germline V gene, CDR1 is SGHTA and CDR2 is FQGNSA. This CDR3 region has 17 residues. V shed 4 bases and J 7 bases; nucleotides not matched to a gene: 13. The CDR3 region is CASSSAGTSGFGYTQYF. DNA of the CDR3: TGTGCCAGCAGCTCAGCGGGGACTAGCGGTTTCGGGTATACGCAGTATTTT.

The gene calls are TRBV20-1 and TRBJ2-7; possibly TRBD2 for D (5 bases). The CDR3 consists of 13 residues. Between the trimmed V and J ends, which lost 3 bases and 4 bases, there was a span of 13 bases. Germline lookup yields CDR1 DFQATT and CDR2 SNEGSKA (reference sequence). The CDR3 DNA reads as TGCAGTGCTAGGAGCCTAGCAGAATACGAGCAGTACTTC. As protein: CSARSLAEYEQYF.

Worth noting for this clonotype: It may be a read error: a sequence one base away is much more abundant. The rearrangement uses TRBV28 and TRBJ2-7; D possibly uses TRBD1 or TRBD2 (5 bases each). The germline gives CDR1 MDHEN, CDR2 SYDVKM. Trimming cost V 6 bases and J 2 bases, with 14 bases left between them. CDR3 length: 14 amino acids. In nucleotides, the CDR3 is TGTGCCAGCAGGTTCGGGGCAGCCGCCTACGAGCAGTACTTC. Amino acid sequence: CASRFGAAAYEQYF.

The chain uses TRBV20-1 and TRBJ2-7; D not certain. This CDR3 has 12 residues. Germline V gives CDR1 DFQATT, CDR2 SNEGSKA (reference sequence). The germline V and J ends were trimmed by 3 bases and 3 bases, with 9 bases remaining between them. The CDR3 coding sequence is TGCAGTGCTAGCCCAGACATCTACGAGCAGTACTTC. It is translated as CSASPDIYEQYF.

This clonotype turned up a few times. The V and J genes are TRBV15 and TRBJ2-3; tentatively, D is TRBD2 (7 bases). V dropped 5 bases and J dropped 3 bases, with 27 bases sitting between them. Germline V gene sequence: CDR1 LNHNV, CDR2 YYDKDF (reference sequence). The CDR3 length is 19 residues. In nucleotides, the CDR3 is TGTGCCACCAGCGGAGGGGCCGCGGGGGCCCCACTATCTACAGATACGCAGTATTTT. Translated: CATSGGAAGAPLSTDTQYF. Complete variable domain (other parts from reference TRBV15 and TRBJ2-3): DAMVIQNPRYQVTQFGKPVTLSCSQTLNHNVMYWYQQKSSQAPKLLFHYYDKDFNNEADTPDNFQSRRPNTSFCFLDIRSPGLGDTAMYLCATSGGAAGAPLSTDTQYFGPGTRLTVL.

The sample holds a few counts of this clonotype. The chain uses TRBV5-6 and TRBJ2-3; D not resolved. The V end lost 2 bases, the J end lost 8 bases, and 36 bases lay between the germline ends. Per the germline V gene, CDR1 is SGHDT and CDR2 is YYEEEE. The CDR3 has 21 residues. CDR3 sequence reads: CASSFPLFCAFCIRSFGTQYF. The CDR3 DNA sequence: TGTGCCAGCAGCTTCCCTCTTTTTTGCGCTTTCTGTATACGGTCATTTGGTACGCAGTATTTT.

Remarks on this clonotype: A much bigger clone sits one base away, suggesting this may be a read error. J is TRBJ2-7 and V is TRBV3-1; TRBD1 is a possible D gene (5 bases). The germline V gene has CDR1 LGHDT and CDR2 YNNKEL (reference sequence). The CDR3 totals 13 residues. CDR3 loop: CVSSQGRWEEQYF. The CDR3 DNA reads TGTGTCAGCAGCCAGGGAAGATGGGAAGAGCAGTACTTC.

This chain connects TRBV18 to TRBJ2-3; 8 bases match TRBD2. The CDR3 extends over 16 amino acids. J lost 0 bases, V lost 6 bases, and 8 bases had no gene match. Germline values: CDR1 KGHSH, CDR2 LQKENI. CDR3 residues: CASSRSAGASTDTQYF. The CDR3 nucleotides read TGTGCCAGCTCTCGATCAGCGGGGGCGAGCACAGATACGCAGTATTTT.

On this clonotype: Just one base apart from a much larger clone, this may be a read error. J is TRBJ2-1 and V is TRBV15; D is undetermined. Trimming took off 7 bases at V and 13 bases at J, with 29 bases between the two ends. This CDR3 spans 16 amino acids. Germline values: CDR1 LNHNV, CDR2 YYDKDF (reference sequence). CDR3 sequence (DNA): TGTGCCACCAAACCTACCGACGTTTCCTCTCAGGAGACCCAGTTCTTC. Translated, it gives CATKPTDVSSQETQFF.

This clonotype was picked up a small number of times. V and J are TRBV10-3 and TRBJ1-4, with TRBD1 matching 9 bases. Germline V gene sequence: CDR1 ENHRY, CDR2 SYGVKD. The CDR3 is 17 amino acids. V trimming: 4 bases; J trimming: 5 bases; junction bases outside the gene matches: 11. Here the CDR3 reads CAISVFSPGQGNEKLFF. Written as DNA, the CDR3 is TGTGCCATCAGTGTATTTTCCCCGGGACAGGGAAATGAAAAACTGTTTTTT.

There are many counts of this clonotype. This chain links TRBV9 with TRBJ2-1, with 12 bases that match TRBD2. Losses at the gene ends were 3 bases for V and 4 bases for J; bases not matched to a gene: 2. The CDR3 runs 15 residues. The germline V gene encodes CDR1 SGDLS and CDR2 YYNGEE. CDR3: CASSASGGAYNEQFF. CDR3 coding DNA: TGTGCCAGCAGCGCTAGCGGGGGGGCTTACAATGAGCAGTTCTTC.

Of note for this clonotype: A much larger clone lies one base from this, so it may be a read error. The gene calls are TRBV29-1 and TRBJ2-7; weak D call: TRBD1 (7 bases). Trimming stripped 4 bases from V and 6 bases from J, with 19 bases between. This CDR3 has 14 amino acids. Germline V CDR1 and CDR2: SQVTM, ANQGSEA. The CDR3 region is CSVVGYRGGGEQYF. As DNA, the CDR3 is TGCAGCGTTGTGGGTTACAGGGGAGGCGGCGAGCAGTACTTC.

The chain links TRBV6-2 or TRBV6-3 to TRBJ2-1; 10 nucleotides line up with TRBD2. The CDR3 has 16 amino acids. V lost 6 bases and J lost 9; bases outside the gene matches: 14. Germline V gene data show CDR1 as MNHEY and CDR2 as SVGEGT. CDR3 loop: CASSIIRTSGGGEQFF. CDR3 DNA sequence: TGTGCCAGCAGCATTATTAGGACTAGCGGTGGGGGTGAGCAGTTCTTC.

Ten or more counts support this clonotype. At one end, the junction sequence differs from germline, possibly due to a read error. V is TRBV5-1 and J is TRBJ2-5, with 7 bases aligning to TRBD1. The germline V gene has CDR1 SGHRS and CDR2 YFSETQ. CDR3 length: 14 amino acids. CDR3 amino acids: CASSSWTGQETQYF. Here the CDR3 DNA reads TGTGCCAGCAGTTCCTGGACAGGCCAAGAGACCCAGTACTTC.

This clonotype occurred a few times. V gene TRBV24-1 combines with J gene TRBJ2-6, with D perhaps assigned TRBD1 or TRBD2 (7 bases each). CDR3 size: 17 residues. Trimming left V 8 bases short and J 0 bases short, with 16 bases between. Germline-derived CDR1 and CDR2 are KGHDR and SFDVKD. The CDR3 DNA is TGTGCCACCATGCCAGGGGGACTAAGCTCTGGGGCCAACGTCCTGACTTTC. The encoded protein is CATMPGGLSSGANVLTF.

This clonotype was seen only a few times. One base away lies a much larger clone, so this may be a sequencing read error. J is TRBJ2-7 and V is TRBV29-1; D is uncertain. There are 13 residues in the CDR3. Germline values: CDR1 SQVTM, CDR2 ANQGSEA. The germline V and J ends were trimmed by 6 bases and 2 bases, with 14 bases remaining between them. The DNA of the CDR3 is TGCAGCGTCTGTGGCGTGGCGACCTACGAGCAGTACTTC. Its translation: CSVCGVATYEQYF.

This clonotype turned up a few times. Being one base from a much bigger clone, this may be a read error. The chain couples TRBV7-8 to TRBJ1-2, with D hard to call. CDR1 is SGHVS, CDR2 FQNEAQ, per germline. The CDR3 consists of 15 residues. The CDR3 DNA sequence: TGTGCCAACAGCTTAGGAGGGCTTTCTAACTATGGCTACACCTTC. Its protein product is CANSLGGLSNYGYTF.

The chain links TRBV20-1 to TRBJ2-5, with D possibly TRBD1 on 6 matching bases. Trimming left V 3 bases short and J 2 bases short, with 13 bases between. This CDR3 region has 14 residues. Germline CDR1 and CDR2: DFQATT and SNEGSKA (reference sequence). The CDR3 sequence: CSARDGTYQETQYF. The CDR3 DNA sequence: TGCAGTGCTAGGGATGGGACATATCAAGAGACCCAGTACTTC.

This clonotype has at least ten counts. The chain has TRBV20-1 and TRBJ2-1; D is ambiguous. This CDR3 region has 15 residues. Germline assignment: CDR1 DFQATT and CDR2 SNEGSKA (reference sequence). Between the trimmed V and J ends, which lost 7 bases and 1 base, there was a span of 17 bases. The CDR3 loop is CSGRLGGPSYNEQFF. The CDR3, as DNA: TGCAGTGGACGCCTGGGCGGACCATCCTACAATGAGCAGTTCTTC.

This clonotype was detected ten times or more. The chain employs TRBV14 and TRBJ2-7, with a possible D match to TRBD1 (6 bases). The germline gives CDR1 SGHDN, CDR2 FVKESK. The CDR3 contains 14 residues. Trimming removed 4 bases at V and 2 bases at J, with 12 bases between. CDR3 DNA: TGTGCCAGCAGCCTAGGGACAAAACCCTACGAGCAGTACTTC. This gives the protein CASSLGTKPYEQYF.

The genes are TRBV28 and TRBJ1-4, with a possible D match to TRBD1 (6 bases). Germline assignment: CDR1 MDHEN and CDR2 SYDVKM. CDR3 length: 14 amino acids. V was shortened by 3 bases and J by 10 bases, with 15 bases between the two germline ends. The CDR3 DNA sequence: TGTGCCAGCAGTTTTGGGACACCCCAGGGAAAACTGTTTTTT. Protein sequence: CASSFGTPQGKLFF.

This clonotype has more than one count but fewer than ten. The rearrangement joins TRBV7-3 to TRBJ2-5, with D perhaps TRBD1 or TRBD2 (5 bases each). The assigned J gene may be wrong: the sequence end matches TRBJ2-7 better. Per the germline V gene, CDR1 is SGHTA and CDR2 is FQGTGA. The CDR3 has 14 amino acids. CDR3 in amino acids: CASSLMGGGGEQYF. The CDR3 bases are TGTGCCAGCAGCTTAATGGGTGGGGGTGGCGAGCAGTACTTC.

The chain combines TRBV20-1 with TRBJ2-1; a weak D match, TRBD2 (5 bases). V was shortened by 4 bases and J by 9 bases, with 16 bases between the two germline ends. The CDR3 has 13 residues. Germline assignment: CDR1 DFQATT and CDR2 SNEGSKA (reference sequence). In DNA, the CDR3 is TGCAGTGCTACACCGACGGGGTTGGGTGAGCAGTTCTTC. Protein: CSATPTGLGEQFF.

This clonotype showed up just a few times. V is TRBV24-1 and J is TRBJ2-3, with D possibly matching TRBD2 (6 bases). From germline, CDR1 is KGHDR and CDR2 SFDVKD. The CDR3 sequence is 14 residues long. The V and J ends lost 9 bases and 4 bases respectively, with 16 bases between them. The CDR3: CATAGTLRADTQYF. CDR3 coding DNA: TGTGCCACCGCCGGGACTCTGCGAGCAGATACGCAGTATTTT.

The chain recombines TRBV12-5 with TRBJ2-7, with D unresolved. V lost 3 bases, J lost 4 bases, and 10 bases lay in between. The CDR3 is 13 residues long. The germline CDR1 and CDR2 sequences are LGHNT and FRNRAP. CDR3 sequence reads: CASGFGEGYEQYF. The CDR3 DNA follows: TGTGCTAGTGGTTTTGGGGAAGGGTACGAGCAGTACTTC.

A note on this clonotype: A clone one base away is much larger, so this may be a read error. The genes are TRBV4-1 and TRBJ2-7; D may be TRBD2 (6 bases). The V end lost 0 bases, the J end lost 6 bases, and 18 bases lay between the germline ends. CDR1 is MGHRA and CDR2 is YSYEKL in the germline V gene. This CDR3 spans 16 amino acids. In DNA, the CDR3 is TGCGCCAGCAGCCAAGATTCGGGGGTAACGGGTGGCGAGCAGTACTTC. It encodes CASSQDSGVTGGEQYF.

This clonotype was detected many times. This chain joins TRBV20-1 and TRBJ2-7; no reliable D call. This CDR3 is 14 amino acids long. Germline V gene sequence: CDR1 DFQATT, CDR2 SNEGSKA (reference sequence). V lost 2 bases and J 2 bases, leaving 13 bases between the germline ends. The CDR3 is CSARSGYPTYEQYF. The CDR3 nucleotides read TGCAGTGCTAGAAGTGGGTATCCCACCTACGAGCAGTACTTC.